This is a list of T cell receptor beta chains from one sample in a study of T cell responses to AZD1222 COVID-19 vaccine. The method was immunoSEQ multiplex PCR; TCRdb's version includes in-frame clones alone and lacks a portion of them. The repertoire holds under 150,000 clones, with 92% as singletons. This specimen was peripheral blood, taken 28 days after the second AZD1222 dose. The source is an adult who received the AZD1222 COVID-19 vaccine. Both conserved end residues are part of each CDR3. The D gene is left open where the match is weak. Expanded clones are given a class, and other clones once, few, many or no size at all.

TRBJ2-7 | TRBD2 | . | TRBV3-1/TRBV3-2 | TGTGCCAGCAGCCAAGACGCGGGAGGGGTCGACGAGCAGTACTTC | CASSQDAGGVDEQYF
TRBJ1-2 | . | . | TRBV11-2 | TGTGCCAGCAGCCACAGGGTAGACTATGGCTACACCTTC | CASSHRVDYGYTF
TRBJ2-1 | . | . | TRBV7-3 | TGTGCCAGCAGCTTAATGGGTACAGCTCTTAACAATGAGCAGTTCTTC | CASSLMGTALNNEQFF
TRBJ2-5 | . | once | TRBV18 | TGTGCCAGCTCGCTCAACATGAGAGAGGGGGAGACCCAGTACTTC | CASSLNMREGETQYF
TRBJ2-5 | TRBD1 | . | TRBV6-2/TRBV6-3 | TGTGCCAGCAGTTATGGGGGACAGGGAGGGAAAGAGACCCAGTACTTC | CASSYGGQGGKETQYF
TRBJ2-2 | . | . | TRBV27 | TGTGCCAGCAGTTCTCAGAGGACGGCCGGGGAGCTGTTTTTT | CASSSQRTAGELFF
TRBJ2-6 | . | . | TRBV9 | TGTGCCAGCAGCTTGCCGACGGGGGCCCCTCCTGGGGCCAACGTCCTGACTTTC | CASSLPTGAPPGANVLTF
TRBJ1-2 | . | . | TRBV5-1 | TGCGCCAGCAGCTTTGAGGGTGGTTATGGCTACACCTTC | CASSFEGGYGYTF
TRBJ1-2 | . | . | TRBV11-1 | TGTGCCAGCGCTCCAGGGGCCGACGGGAGAGGGGGCTACACCTTC | CASAPGADGRGGYTF
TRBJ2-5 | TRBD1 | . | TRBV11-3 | TGTGCCAGCAGCCCTCCGGGACAGGGGGTCCAAGAGACCCAGTACTTC | CASSPPGQGVQETQYF
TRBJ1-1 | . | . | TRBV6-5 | TGTGCCAGCAGTCAAAGGGCGGGATCTAAGACTGAAGCTTTCTTT | CASSQRAGSKTEAFF
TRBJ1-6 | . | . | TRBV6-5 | TGTGCCAGCGCCCGCTCCTATAATTCACCCCTCCACTTT | CASARSYNSPLHF
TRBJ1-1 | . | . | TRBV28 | TGTGCCAGCCTCAGGGTTACTGAAGCTTTCTTT | CASLRVTEAFF
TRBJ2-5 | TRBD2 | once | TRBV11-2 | TGTGCCAGCAGCTTAGATCCTAGCGGGTCGGTGAAGACCCAGTACTTC | CASSLDPSGSVKTQYF
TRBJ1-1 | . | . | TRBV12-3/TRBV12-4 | TGTGCCAGCAGTTTTGCGGCGAGGACTGAAGCTTTCTTT | CASSFAARTEAFF
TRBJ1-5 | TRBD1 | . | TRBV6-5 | TGTGCCAGCAGCCGCTCGGGACAGGGTAGTCAGCCCCAGCATTTT | CASSRSGQGSQPQHF
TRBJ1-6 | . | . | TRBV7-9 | TGTGCCAGCAGCTTAAGGGAAAAGAAATCACCCCTCCACTTT | CASSLREKKSPLHF
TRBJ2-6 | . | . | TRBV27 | TGTGCCAGCAGTTTATATGGGAGCTCTGGGGCCAACGTCCTGACTTTC | CASSLYGSSGANVLTF
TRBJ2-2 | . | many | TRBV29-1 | TGCAGCGTTGAATTGATGCGCCCCGAACGAAGCACCGGGGAGCTGTTTTTT | CSVELMRPERSTGELFF
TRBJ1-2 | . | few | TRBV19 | TGTGCCAGTAGTATAGAGGGGTCATGGTATGGCTACACCTTC | CASSIEGSWYGYTF
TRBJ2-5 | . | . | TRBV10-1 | TGCGCCAGCAGTGAAAAGTCTTTCCGGGTACAAGAGACCCAGTACTTC | CASSEKSFRVQETQYF
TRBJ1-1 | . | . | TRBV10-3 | TGTGCCATCAGTGTTCGACAGGAGAACACTGAAGCTTTCTTT | CAISVRQENTEAFF
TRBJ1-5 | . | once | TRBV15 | TGTGCCACCAGCCCGACAGCGTATCAGCCCCAGCATTTT | CATSPTAYQPQHF
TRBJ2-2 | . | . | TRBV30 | TGTGCCTGCCCCACGACAGGGCGGGGCACCGGGGAGCTGTTTTTT | CACPTTGRGTGELFF
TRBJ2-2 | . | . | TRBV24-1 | TGTGCCACCGGTTCGGGGCAGGCCACCGGGGAGCTGTTTTTT | CATGSGQATGELFF
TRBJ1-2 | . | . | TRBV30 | TGTGCCTGGACCGGTTCAGTGATTAACTATGGCTACACCTTC | CAWTGSVINYGYTF
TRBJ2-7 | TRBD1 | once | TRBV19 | TGTGCCAGGGCAGACAGGGGCAAGTCCTACGAGCAGTACTTC | CARADRGKSYEQYF
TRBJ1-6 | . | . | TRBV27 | TGTGCCAGCAGTTTGGGGGGGCAGTCACCCCTCCACTTT | CASSLGGQSPLHF
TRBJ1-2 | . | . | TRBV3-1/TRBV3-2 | TGTGCCAGCAGCCAAGGGGCGGGGAGCTATGGCTACACCTTC | CASSQGAGSYGYTF
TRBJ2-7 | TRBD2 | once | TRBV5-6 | TGTGCCAGCAGCGTACTAGCGGGAGACGAGCAGTACTTC | CASSVLAGDEQYF
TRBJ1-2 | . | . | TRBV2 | TGTGCCAGCAGTGAAAAATCCGGCGTGCGGCGGGGCTACACCTTC | CASSEKSGVRRGYTF
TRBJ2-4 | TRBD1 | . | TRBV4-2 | TGTGCCAGCAGCCTCCGGGACAGGGGTACGTTGAACATTCAGTACTTC | CASSLRDRGTLNIQYF
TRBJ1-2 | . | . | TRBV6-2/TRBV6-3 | TGTGCCAGCAGTTATATAGACTATGGCTACACCTTC | CASSYIDYGYTF
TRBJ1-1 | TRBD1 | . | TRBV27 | TGTGCCAGCAGTTTGGGACAGGGGAACACTGAAGCTTTCTTT | CASSLGQGNTEAFF
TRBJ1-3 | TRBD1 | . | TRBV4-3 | TGCGCCAGCAGCCAAGGGGGACAGGGTACAGGAAACACCATATATTTT | CASSQGGQGTGNTIYF
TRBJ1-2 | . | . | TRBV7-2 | TGTGCCAGCAGCCTAGGGAGAGGGGGGGCCTCCTATGGCTACACCTTC | CASSLGRGGASYGYTF
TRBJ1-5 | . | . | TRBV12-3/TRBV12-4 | TGTGCCAGCAGTTTATCGGGTCAGCCCCAGCATTTT | CASSLSGQPQHF
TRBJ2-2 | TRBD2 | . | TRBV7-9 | TGTGCCAGCAGCCGGGGGACTAGTCAGGGCACCGGGGAGCTGTTTTTT | CASSRGTSQGTGELFF
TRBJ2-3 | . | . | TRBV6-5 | TGTGCCAGCAGTTACACAGGGGGAGGGGCTGCAGATACGCAGTATTTT | CASSYTGGGAADTQYF
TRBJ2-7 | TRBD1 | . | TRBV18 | TGTGCCAGCTCACCACGGACAGGGGACGAGCAGTACTTC | CASSPRTGDEQYF
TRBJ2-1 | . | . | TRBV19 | TGTGCCAGTAGTCCCCCGGGCGGAGGACCTTACAATGAGCAGTTCTTC | CASSPPGGGPYNEQFF
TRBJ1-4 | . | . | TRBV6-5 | TGTGCCAGCAGCTGGGGGCGTAGTCATGAAAAACTGTTTTTT | CASSWGRSHEKLFF
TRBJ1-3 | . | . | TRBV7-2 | TGTGCCAGCAGCTTACAGGGAGGATCTGGAAACACCATATATTTT | CASSLQGGSGNTIYF
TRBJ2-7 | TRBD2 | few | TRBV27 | TGTGCCAGCAGTTTCCTAGCGGGAGGTCGCGAGCAGTACTTC | CASSFLAGGREQYF
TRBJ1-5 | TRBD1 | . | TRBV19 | TGTGCCAGTAGTATCCTACGGGGGACAGGTCCTCTCCCCCTTGATCAGCCCCAGCATTTT | CASSILRGTGPLPLDQPQHF
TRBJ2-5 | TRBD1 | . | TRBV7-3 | TGTGCCAGCAGTTTGGGGGGACAGGGGCGCGAGACCCAGTACTTC | CASSLGGQGRETQYF
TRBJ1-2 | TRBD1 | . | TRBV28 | TGTGCCAGCCGGACAGGGGGTTTATGGGGCTACACCTTC | CASRTGGLWGYTF
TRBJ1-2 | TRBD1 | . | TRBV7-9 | TGTGCCAGCAGCTTAGCGGGGACAGGTGACGGTGGCTACACCTTC | CASSLAGTGDGGYTF
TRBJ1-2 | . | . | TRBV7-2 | TGTGCCAGCAGCCGCACAGGGTTCGGCTATGGCTACACCTTC | CASSRTGFGYGYTF
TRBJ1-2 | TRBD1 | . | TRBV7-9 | TGTGCCAGCAGCTCCGCCCCAGGGGGCCGAGGCTACACCTTC | CASSSAPGGRGYTF
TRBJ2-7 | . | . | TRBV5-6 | TGTGCCAGCAAGCAAGGCGGGACGGGGCACGAGCAGTACTTC | CASKQGGTGHEQYF
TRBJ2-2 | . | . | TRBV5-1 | TGCGCCAGCAAGGCCGGAGCAGCTCCCGGGGAGCTGTTTTTT | CASKAGAAPGELFF
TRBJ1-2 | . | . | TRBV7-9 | TGTGCCAGCAGCTCCCAGCCGGCTAACTATGGCTACACCTTC | CASSSQPANYGYTF
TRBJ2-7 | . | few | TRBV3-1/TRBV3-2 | TGTGCCAGCAGCCAGTCACTATCTGCCTACGAGCAGTACTTC | CASSQSLSAYEQYF
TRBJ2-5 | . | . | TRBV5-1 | TGCGCCAGCAACCGGGACTCCAGTGGGGAGACCCAGTACTTC | CASNRDSSGETQYF